This T cell receptor (beta chain) emerged from a study of identical twins. Regarding the study as a whole: Monozygotic twins shared more out-of-frame TCR alpha than recombination models predicted. Compared with unrelated sharing, twin-shared out-of-frame alpha sequences had more low-probability sequences. Not following the same donors, the study drew its conclusions from cross-sectional statistical analysis.

In germline, CDR1 is SGHVS, CDR2 FQNEAQ. V was cut by 2 bases and J by 2 bases, with 16 bases left in between. The CDR3 spans 17 residues. A universal primer site was added by template switching, and unique molecular identifiers were carried by the cDNA. TCRdb itself ran the 5' RACE reads through MiXCR, one entry per CDR3 protein. The table has approximately 220,000 distinct CDR3 sequences, 7.5% seen once. This clonotype was seen many times. The target antigen is unknown. The data also belong to a second study, concerning yellow fever vaccine responses in identical twins.

The sequenced sample was CD8+ T cells sorted from blood. The chain carries TRBV7-8 and TRBJ2-1; D assignment may be TRBD1 or TRBD2 (5 bases each). The receptor comes from a woman aged 18-35 years in good health. In DNA, the CDR3 is TGTGCCAGCAGCTTAAAACAGGCGGGCGGTCCCTACAATGAGCAGTTCTTC. This codes for CASSLKQAGGPYNEQFF.